Below, 29 T cell receptor beta chains from the same sample are listed, as sequenced in a study of persistence of HIV-infected CD4 T cells. No antigen has been identified for these receptors. The immunoSEQ assay was version 4, run in survey mode. Data came from immunoSEQ multiplex PCR; TCRdb stores just in-frame clones and leaves some out. The sample has some 23,000 clones; roughly 70% are singletons. Overlapping HIV-1 Gag 15-mer peptides at roughly 1 ug per peptide per mL were used. Responding CD4+ T cells were sorted by upregulation of both CD40 ligand and CD69. The sequences come from CD4+ T cells sorted from PBMCs after roughly 18-hour stimulation, collected from a patient who received antiretroviral therapy. The receptors here all came from an adult man with HIV who was CMV-seropositive.

V usage is TRBV19 and J usage is TRBJ1-2; D may be TRBD1 (5 bases). CDR3 length: 14 residues. Germline V gene lookup returns CDR1 LNHDA and CDR2 SQIVND (reference sequence). V lost 4 bases to trimming and J lost 7 bases, with 16 bases between them. This CDR3 reads CASSSGGSIGGYTF. The CDR3 DNA follows: TGTGCCAGTAGTAGTGGGGGATCTATCGGTGGCTACACCTTC.

V and J are TRBV5-1 and TRBJ2-3; 9 nucleotides line up with TRBD1. Trimming took 4 bases from V and 0 from J; bases not matched to a gene: 6. Per germline, CDR1 SGHRS and CDR2 YFSETQ. The CDR3 is 16 amino acids. CDR3 loop: CASSDTGTGSTDTQYF. CDR3 DNA sequence: TGCGCCAGCAGCGACACCGGGACAGGGAGCACAGATACGCAGTATTTT.

The chain carries TRBV19 and TRBJ1-2, with D possibly matching TRBD1 (5 bases). The CDR3 has 13 amino acids. V was pared by 6 bases and J by 4 bases, with 12 bases between. CDR1 and CDR2 from the germline V gene are LNHDA and SQIVND (reference sequence). For the CDR3, the DNA is TGTGCCAGTAGACATACGGGGGGCTATGGCTACACCTTC. Protein sequence: CASRHTGGYGYTF.

CDR3 residues: CASSPSRTENEKLFF. CDR3 DNA sequence: TGTGCCAGCTCACCATCAAGGACGGAGAATGAAAAACTGTTTTTT. V gene TRBV18 combines with J gene TRBJ1-4; D gene ambiguous. The V gene's germline CDR1 is KGHSH and CDR2 LQKENI. The V end lost 2 bases, the J end lost 5 bases, and 12 bases lay between the germline ends. CDR3 length: 15 residues.

The gene calls are TRBV12-3 or TRBV12-4 and TRBJ1-1, with D unresolved. V was clipped by 3 bases and J by 5 bases, with 7 bases between them. The CDR3 length is 12 residues. The CDR3 region has the DNA TGTGCCAGCAGTTTGGGATTTACTGAAGCTTTCTTT. Its translation is CASSLGFTEAFF.

CDR3 region: CASSFSDTGELFF. CDR3 sequence (DNA): TGTGCCAGCAGCTTCTCGGACACCGGGGAGCTGTTTTTT. The J gene is TRBJ2-2, the V gene TRBV7-9; D is ambiguous. Germline assignment: CDR1 SEHNR and CDR2 FQNEAQ (reference sequence). CDR3 size: 13 residues. The V end was cut by 3 bases, the J end by 3 bases, with 5 bases between.

The chain combines TRBV19 with TRBJ1-1; tentative D call: TRBD1 (6 bases). CDR1 is LNHDA and CDR2 is SQIVND in the germline V gene (reference sequence). V lost 5 bases to trimming and J lost 1 base, with 8 bases between them. The CDR3 runs 13 residues. The CDR3 nucleotides are TGTGCCAGTAGTTCGGGACAGAACACTGAAGCTTTCTTT. Translation gives CASSSGQNTEAFF.

V usage is TRBV4-2 and J usage is TRBJ1-4; no definite D call. CDR1 and CDR2 from the germline V gene are LGHNA and YNFKEQ. This CDR3 is built from 16 residues. V was shortened by 1 base and J by 1 base, with 10 bases between the two germline ends. This CDR3 reads CASSQAVGGTNEKLFF. The DNA of the CDR3 is TGTGCCAGCAGCCAAGCCGTGGGTGGAACTAATGAAAAACTGTTTTTT.

The CDR3 region is CSVELAGGPGTGELFF. Here the CDR3 DNA reads TGCAGCGTCGAACTAGCGGGGGGGCCTGGTACCGGGGAGCTGTTTTTT. This chain uses TRBV29-1 with TRBJ2-2; TRBD2 agrees at 13 bases. With V trimmed by 6 bases and J by 5 bases, 9 bases remained unmatched. Germline values: CDR1 SQVTM, CDR2 ANQGSEA. This CDR3 spans 16 amino acids.

The chain couples TRBV5-1 to TRBJ1-2, with TRBD1 matching 10 bases. Germline V gives CDR1 SGHRS, CDR2 YFSETQ. V lost 2 bases to trimming and J lost 1 base; unmatched junction nucleotides: 5. This CDR3 contains 16 residues. The CDR3 protein is CASSLVTGGSNYGYTF. For the CDR3, the DNA is TGCGCCAGCAGCTTAGTGACAGGGGGCAGTAACTATGGCTACACCTTC.

The rearrangement joins TRBV28 to TRBJ1-2; D uncertain. The CDR3 is 13 residues long. V was cut by 4 bases and J by 5 bases, with 11 bases left in between. Germline lookup yields CDR1 MDHEN and CDR2 SYDVKM. Here the CDR3 reads CASSSRNGYGYTF. CDR3 in DNA: TGTGCCAGCAGTTCACGGAACGGATATGGCTACACCTTC.

V usage is TRBV27 and J usage is TRBJ2-4; 7 nucleotides agree with TRBD1. This CDR3 has 20 residues. Looked up from germline, CDR1 is MNHEY and CDR2 is SMNVEV (reference sequence). With 6 bases clipped from V and 2 bases from J, the junction kept 22 bases outside the gene matches. CDR3 sequence (DNA): TGTGCCAGCAGCCGAGGGACAGCCGATCCAAAAACATTGCCCAAAAACATTCAGTACTTC. This codes for CASSRGTADPKTLPKNIQYF.

V and J are TRBV6-5 and TRBJ2-1, with D unclear. The ends were cut back, 2 bases at V and 3 bases at J, with 2 bases in the middle. Germline CDR1 MNHEY, CDR2 SVGAGI. This CDR3 is built from 12 residues. The CDR3 nucleotides are TGTGCCAGCAGTTACAACTACAATGAGCAGTTCTTC. Protein product: CASSYNYNEQFF.

J is TRBJ1-3 and V is TRBV18; D is unresolved. V lost 3 bases and J lost 3, with 12 bases in between. The CDR3 loop spans 15 amino acids. Germline V gene lookup returns CDR1 KGHSH and CDR2 LQKENI. This CDR3 reads CASSPETRRGNTIYF. Written as DNA, the CDR3 is TGTGCCAGCTCACCGGAGACGCGGCGTGGAAACACCATATATTTT.

By share, this clone ranks as medium-sized. The rearrangement links TRBV19 to TRBJ1-3; TRBD1 is a possible D gene (6 bases). Germline CDR1 is LNHDA and CDR2 is SQIVND (reference sequence). V gave up 3 bases and J gave up 0 bases, with 15 bases separating them. This CDR3 is built from 17 residues. CDR3 sequence reads: CASSITRGLASGNTIYF. Here the CDR3 DNA reads TGTGCCAGTAGTATCACCAGGGGCCTCGCCTCTGGAAACACCATATATTTT. The variable domain in full, completed from reference TRBV19 and TRBJ1-3, reads DGGITQSPKYLFRKEGQNVTLSCEQNLNHDAMYWYRQDPGQGLRLIYYSQIVNDFQKGDIAEGYSVSREKKESFPLTVTSAQKNPTAFYLCASSITRGLASGNTIYFGEGSWLTVV.

V gene TRBV5-1 combines with J gene TRBJ2-7, with TRBD1 as a possible D gene (6 bases). Deletions cut 2 bases from V and 0 bases from J, with 9 bases between. The CDR3 has 14 residues. Germline CDR1 reads SGHRS; CDR2 reads YFSETQ. The CDR3: CASSFYRDSYEQYF. CDR3 sequence (DNA): TGCGCCAGCAGCTTTTACAGGGACTCCTACGAGCAGTACTTC.

The V and J genes are TRBV3-1 (or the pseudogene TRBV3-2) and TRBJ1-5, with D perhaps matching TRBD1 (5 bases). Trimming stripped 0 bases from V and 9 bases from J, with 12 bases between. The CDR3 is made up of 14 amino acids. Germline CDR1 is LGHDT and CDR2 is YNNKEL (reference sequence). The CDR3 is CASSQDVAGGPQHF. CDR3 nucleotides: TGTGCCAGCAGCCAAGATGTTGCGGGGGGGCCCCAGCATTTT.

The rearrangement links TRBV15 to TRBJ2-5; no definite D call. V was shortened by 1 base and J by 0 bases, with 15 bases between the two germline ends. The germline V gene encodes CDR1 LNHNV and CDR2 YYDKDF (reference sequence). CDR3 length: 17 residues. This CDR3 reads CATSRVRTLQYQETQYF. Here the CDR3 DNA reads TGTGCCACCAGCAGAGTACGCACGCTACAGTACCAAGAGACCCAGTACTTC.

The chain employs TRBV12-5 and TRBJ2-1; TRBD1 matches 8 bases. This CDR3 is built from 14 residues. In germline, CDR1 is LGHNT, CDR2 FRNRAP. The trim removed 6 bases at V and 8 bases at J, leaving 9 bases unmatched. The CDR3 nucleotides are TGTGCTAGTGGCCTACGGACAGGGTATTATGAGCAGTTCTTC. It yields the protein CASGLRTGYYEQFF. Supplemented by reference TRBV12-5 and TRBJ2-1, the full variable domain reads DARVTQTPRHKVTEMGQEVTMRCQPILGHNTVFWYRQTMMQGLELLAYFRNRAPLDDSGMPKDRFSAEMPDATLATLKIQPSEPRDSAVYFCASGLRTGYYEQFFGPGTRLTVL.

The chain links TRBV3-1 (or the pseudogene TRBV3-2) to TRBJ1-2, with TRBD1 as a possible D gene (6 bases). The CDR3 is 15 amino acids. Germline CDR1 and CDR2: LGHDT and YNNKEL (reference sequence). V was pared by 4 bases and J by 0 bases, with 12 bases between. CDR3 residues: CASSPSTGTNYGYTF. CDR3 nucleotides: TGTGCCAGCAGCCCTTCAACAGGGACTAACTATGGCTACACCTTC.

The V call is TRBV3-1 (or the pseudogene TRBV3-2), the J call TRBJ1-6; D uncertain. The germline CDR1 and CDR2 sequences are LGHDT and YNNKEL (reference sequence). Trimming removed 4 bases from V and 4 bases from J, with 17 bases in between. The length of the CDR3 is 17 residues. The CDR3: CASSLALPISYNSPLHF. CDR3 bases: TGTGCCAGCAGCCTCGCACTTCCCATTTCATATAATTCACCCCTCCACTTT.

The chain recombines TRBV23-1 with TRBJ2-7, with D perhaps given as TRBD1 or TRBD2 (6 bases each). TRBV23-1 is an ORF for which the function is uncertain. V was cut by 2 bases and J by 0 bases, with 17 bases left in between. The CDR3 spans 17 residues. The DNA of the CDR3 is TGCGCCAGCAGTCAAAAGGAGGGAGACAGGAGCTCCTACGAGCAGTACTTC. Its translation: CASSQKEGDRSSYEQYF.

This chain joins TRBV10-2 and TRBJ2-7; possible D gene TRBD2, 6 bases. The germline CDR1 and CDR2 sequences are WSHSY and SAAADI. CDR3 size: 14 residues. The V gene lost 5 bases and the J gene lost 3 bases, with 14 bases spanning the gap. CDR3 region: CASSYGGPNYEQYF. CDR3 sequence (DNA): TGCGCCAGCAGTTACGGAGGGCCGAACTACGAGCAGTACTTC.

The V and J genes are TRBV3-1 (or the pseudogene TRBV3-2) and TRBJ1-5; D gene uncertain. This CDR3 has 13 residues. V was pared by 1 base and J by 2 bases, with 3 bases between. Germline lookup yields CDR1 LGHDT and CDR2 YNNKEL (reference sequence). The chain's CDR3 is CASSQGGNQPQHF. The CDR3, as DNA: TGTGCCAGCAGCCAAGGGGGCAATCAGCCCCAGCATTTT.

The chain employs TRBV9 and TRBJ2-3; D uncertain. From germline, CDR1 is SGDLS and CDR2 YYNGEE. The V and J ends lost 0 bases and 0 bases respectively, with 17 bases between them. The CDR3 consists of 18 residues. In nucleotides, the CDR3 is TGTGCCAGCAGCGTAGCTTGGAGTCAGTTTAGTAGCACAGATACGCAGTATTTT. Protein product: CASSVAWSQFSSTDTQYF.

This clone was recorded only once. V is TRBV4-1 and J is TRBJ2-1, with 14 bases that match TRBD2. There are 20 residues in the CDR3. Per the germline V gene, CDR1 is MGHRA and CDR2 is YSYEKL. The V segment lost 1 base and the J segment 3 bases; nucleotides outside the gene matches: 11. CDR3 bases: TGCGCCAGCAGCCAAGGTCCTCGACTAGCGGGGGGGCCGGACTACAATGAGCAGTTCTTC. Protein product: CASSQGPRLAGGPDYNEQFF.

This chain links TRBV20-1 with TRBJ1-2, with D possibly being TRBD1 (6 bases). Per germline, CDR1 DFQATT and CDR2 SNEGSKA (reference sequence). This CDR3 is built from 13 residues. V shed 6 bases and J shed 3 bases, with 14 bases lying between them. The CDR3 here is CSASNRVHYGYTF. The DNA for the CDR3 is TGCAGTGCAAGTAACAGGGTTCACTATGGCTACACCTTC.

The V and J genes are TRBV27 and TRBJ1-4; TRBD1 agrees at 7 bases. Trimming removed 7 bases from V and 8 bases from J; junction bases left unmatched: 10. The germline V gene has CDR1 MNHEY and CDR2 SMNVEV (reference sequence). CDR3 length: 14 amino acids. The CDR3 DNA follows: TGTGCCAGCAAACCTTACAGGGGTCGGGAAAAACTGTTTTTT. Protein sequence: CASKPYRGREKLFF.

V gene TRBV12-3 or TRBV12-4 combines with J gene TRBJ1-1; unclear D gene. V lost 3 bases and J lost 0, with 5 bases in between. This CDR3 is 13 amino acids long. The CDR3 coding sequence is TGTGCCAGCAGTTTCAGGATGAACACTGAAGCTTTCTTT. This codes for CASSFRMNTEAFF.